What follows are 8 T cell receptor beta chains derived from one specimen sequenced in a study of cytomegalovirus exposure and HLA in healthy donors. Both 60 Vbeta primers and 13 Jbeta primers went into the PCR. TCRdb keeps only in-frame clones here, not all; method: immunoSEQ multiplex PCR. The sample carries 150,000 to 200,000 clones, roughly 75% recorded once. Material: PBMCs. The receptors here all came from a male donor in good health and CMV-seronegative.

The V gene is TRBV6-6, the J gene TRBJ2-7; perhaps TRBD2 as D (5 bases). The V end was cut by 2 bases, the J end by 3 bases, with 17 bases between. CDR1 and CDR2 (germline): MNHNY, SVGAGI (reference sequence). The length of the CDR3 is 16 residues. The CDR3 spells CASSYPDLGGNYEQYF. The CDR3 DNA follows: TGTGCCAGCAGTTACCCCGACCTTGGAGGTAACTACGAGCAGTACTTC.

CDR3 residues: CASSPTRAGQETQYF. The CDR3 DNA reads as TGTGCCAGCAGCCCTACGCGGGCGGGCCAAGAGACCCAGTACTTC. The chain combines TRBV7-3 with TRBJ2-5; D may be TRBD2 (5 bases). V gave up 5 bases and J gave up 1 base, with 14 bases separating them. Per germline, CDR1 SGHTA and CDR2 FQGTGA. This CDR3 comprises 15 residues.

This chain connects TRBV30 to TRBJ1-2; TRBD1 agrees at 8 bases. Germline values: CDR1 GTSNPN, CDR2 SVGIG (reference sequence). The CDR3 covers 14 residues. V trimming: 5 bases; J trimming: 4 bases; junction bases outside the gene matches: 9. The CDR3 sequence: CAWARQGMVYGYTF. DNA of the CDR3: TGTGCCTGGGCCCGACAGGGGATGGTCTATGGCTACACCTTC.

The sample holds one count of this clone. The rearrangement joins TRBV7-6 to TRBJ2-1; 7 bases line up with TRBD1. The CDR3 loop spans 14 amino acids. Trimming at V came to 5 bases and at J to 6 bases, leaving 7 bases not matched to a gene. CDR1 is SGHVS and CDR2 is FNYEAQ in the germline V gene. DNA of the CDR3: TGTGCCAGCAGCACAGGGGTTCCCCCCAATGAGCAGTTCTTC. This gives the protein CASSTGVPPNEQFF. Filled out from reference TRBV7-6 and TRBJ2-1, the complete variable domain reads GAGVSQSPRYKVTKRGQDVALRCDPISGHVSLYWYRQALGQGPEFLTYFNYEAQQDKSGLPNDRFSAERPEGSISTLTIQRTEQRDSAMYRCASSTGVPPNEQFFGPGTRLTVL.

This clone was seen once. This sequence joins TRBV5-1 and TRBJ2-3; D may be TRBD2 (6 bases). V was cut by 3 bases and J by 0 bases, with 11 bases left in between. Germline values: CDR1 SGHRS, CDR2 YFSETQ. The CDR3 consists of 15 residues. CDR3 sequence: CASSSGLQSTDTQYF. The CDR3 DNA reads TGCGCCAGCAGCTCGGGACTGCAAAGCACAGATACGCAGTATTTT.

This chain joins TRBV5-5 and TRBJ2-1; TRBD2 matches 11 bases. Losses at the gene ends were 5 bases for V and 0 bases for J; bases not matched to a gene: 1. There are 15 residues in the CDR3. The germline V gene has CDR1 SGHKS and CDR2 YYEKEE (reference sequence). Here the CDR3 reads CASSTSGSSYNEQFF. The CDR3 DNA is TGTGCCAGCAGTACTAGCGGGAGCTCCTACAATGAGCAGTTCTTC.

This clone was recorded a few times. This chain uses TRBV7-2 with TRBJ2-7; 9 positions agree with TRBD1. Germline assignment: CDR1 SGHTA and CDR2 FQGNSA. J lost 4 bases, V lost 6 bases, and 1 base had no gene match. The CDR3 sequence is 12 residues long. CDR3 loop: CASRQGAYEQYF. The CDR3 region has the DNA TGTGCCAGCAGACAGGGGGCGTACGAGCAGTACTTC.

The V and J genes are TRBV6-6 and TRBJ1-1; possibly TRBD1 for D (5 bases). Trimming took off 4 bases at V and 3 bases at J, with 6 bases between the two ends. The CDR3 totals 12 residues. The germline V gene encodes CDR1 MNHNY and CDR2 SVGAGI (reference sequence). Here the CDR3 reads CASSLGDTEAFF. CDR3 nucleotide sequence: TGTGCCAGCAGTTTAGGGGACACTGAAGCTTTCTTT.